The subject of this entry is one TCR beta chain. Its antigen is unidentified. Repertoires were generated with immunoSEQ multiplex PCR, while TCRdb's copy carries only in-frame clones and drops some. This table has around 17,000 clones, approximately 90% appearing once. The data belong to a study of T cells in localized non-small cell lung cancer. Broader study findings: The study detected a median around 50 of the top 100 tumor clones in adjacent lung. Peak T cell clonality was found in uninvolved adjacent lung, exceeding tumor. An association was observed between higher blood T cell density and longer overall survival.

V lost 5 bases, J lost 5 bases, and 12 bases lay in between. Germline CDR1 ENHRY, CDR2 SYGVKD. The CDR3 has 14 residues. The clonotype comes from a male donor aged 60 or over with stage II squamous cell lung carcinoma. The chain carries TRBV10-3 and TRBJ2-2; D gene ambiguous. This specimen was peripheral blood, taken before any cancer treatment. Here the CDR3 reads CAISKVKSTGELFF. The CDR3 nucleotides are TGTGCCATCAGTAAGGTGAAGTCGACCGGGGAGCTGTTTTTT.